The 16 T cell receptor beta chains in this list originate from one sample, sequenced in a study of shared clonotypes between healthy human individuals. TCRdb's copy holds only in-frame clones and misses some; the assay was immunoSEQ multiplex PCR. The data contain some 1 million clones, about 75% of them singletons. Specimen: memory CD4+ T cells sorted from blood. Subset given: CD45RA-negative fraction. Receptors originate from a man aged 18 to 29 in good health.

This clone was detected only once. The rearrangement joins TRBV6-1 to TRBJ2-7; D is unclear. Germline assignment: CDR1 MNHNS and CDR2 SASEGT. CDR3 length equals 12 residues. The V gene lost 6 bases and the J gene lost 2 bases, with 8 bases spanning the gap. Here the CDR3 DNA reads TGTGCCAGCAGCATGGTAGCCTACGAGCAGTACTTC. Encoded protein: CASSMVAYEQYF.

V usage is TRBV5-1 and J usage is TRBJ1-2, with a weak D call TRBD1 (6 bases). The CDR3 sequence is 13 residues long. Deletions cut 4 bases from V and 7 bases from J, with 14 bases between. Germline V CDR1 and CDR2: SGHRS, YFSETQ. CDR3: CASSPDSSPGYTF. CDR3 bases: TGCGCCAGCAGCCCGGACAGCAGTCCTGGCTACACCTTC.

The V gene is TRBV7-9, the J gene TRBJ2-2; the D is unclear. The length of the CDR3 is 14 residues. Germline assignment: CDR1 SEHNR and CDR2 FQNEAQ (reference sequence). The germline V and J ends were trimmed by 2 bases and 1 base, with 5 bases remaining between them. The CDR3 DNA is TGTGCCAGCAGCTTATTTCAGAACACCGGGGAGCTGTTTTTT. Protein: CASSLFQNTGELFF.

This clone has a single count. The rearrangement joins TRBV7-9 to TRBJ1-5; the D is unclear. In germline, CDR1 is SEHNR, CDR2 FQNEAQ (reference sequence). The CDR3 sequence is 13 residues long. Trimming pared 5 bases from V and 11 bases from J, leaving 16 bases between. The CDR3: CASSTDEASAQHF. In DNA, the CDR3 is TGTGCCAGCAGCACGGACGAAGCCTCAGCCCAGCATTTT.

The chain employs TRBV7-9 and TRBJ2-4; tentative D call: TRBD2 (6 bases). CDR3 length equals 16 residues. CDR1 is SEHNR and CDR2 is FQNEAQ in the germline V gene (reference sequence). The V and J ends lost 5 bases and 7 bases respectively, with 21 bases between them. The CDR3 DNA reads TGTGCCAGCAGCACCCCGCCCGGGGGAGCAAGGAACATTCAGTACTTC. It yields the protein CASSTPPGGARNIQYF.

This sequence joins TRBV5-1 and TRBJ2-2; tentatively, D is TRBD2 (6 bases). Trimming took 7 bases from V and 1 from J, leaving 17 bases between them. The germline gives CDR1 SGHRS, CDR2 YFSETQ. The CDR3 has 16 amino acids. This chain's CDR3 is CASSPPNGRNTGELFF. CDR3 coding DNA: TGCGCCAGCTCCCCCCCGAACGGGAGGAACACCGGGGAGCTGTTTTTT.

The V and J genes are TRBV2 and TRBJ1-2, with D tentatively TRBD1 (6 bases). Per the germline V gene, CDR1 is SNHLY and CDR2 is FYNNEI. Trimming stripped 8 bases from V and 0 bases from J, with 10 bases between. The CDR3 has 13 amino acids. CDR3 bases: TGTGCCAGCCGAGGACAGACTAACTATGGCTACACCTTC. Translation: CASRGQTNYGYTF.

As to this clone: Additional DNA sequences in this sample encode the identical CDR3. This chain uses TRBV28 with TRBJ2-7; weak D call: TRBD1 (6 bases). Trimming cost V 7 bases and J 4 bases, with 11 bases left between them. Germline values: CDR1 MDHEN, CDR2 SYDVKM. This CDR3 contains 12 residues. The CDR3 DNA is TGTGCCAGCAAGGGACAATCTTACGAGCAGTACTTC. Its protein product is CASKGQSYEQYF.

The chain has TRBV4-3 and TRBJ2-1; perhaps TRBD1 as D (5 bases). CDR3 size: 16 residues. With 1 base removed from V and 8 bases from J, the gap between germline ends came to 18 bases. CDR1 and CDR2 (germline): LGHNA, YSLEER. The CDR3 sequence: CASSQGAGLNGDEQFF. The CDR3, as DNA: TGCGCCAGCAGCCAAGGGGCAGGGTTAAATGGCGATGAGCAGTTCTTC.

The chain carries TRBV6-1 and TRBJ1-2; a weak D match, TRBD1 (5 bases). Germline V lookup: CDR1 MNHNS, CDR2 SASEGT. Trimming cost V 4 bases and J 3 bases, with 15 bases left between them. This CDR3 comprises 15 residues. The CDR3 here is CASSVGLLGDYGYTF. In DNA, the CDR3 is TGTGCCAGCAGTGTGGGACTCCTCGGGGACTATGGCTACACCTTC.

V and J are TRBV19 and TRBJ1-2; TRBD1 agrees at 11 bases. With V trimmed by 5 bases and J by 0 bases, 8 bases remained unmatched. Germline CDR1 and CDR2: LNHDA and SQIVND (reference sequence). This CDR3 contains 17 residues. The CDR3 DNA reads TGTGCCAGTAGTCAACCGGGACAGGGGGATGCTAACTATGGCTACACCTTC. Translating gives CASSQPGQGDANYGYTF.

This chain uses TRBV18 with TRBJ2-5; possibly TRBD1 or TRBD2 for D (5 bases each). The V gene lost 8 bases and the J gene lost 5 bases, with 12 bases spanning the gap. The V gene's germline CDR1 is KGHSH and CDR2 LQKENI. The CDR3 length is 12 residues. The CDR3: CASAGTGETQYF. The CDR3 DNA follows: TGTGCCAGCGCCGGGACCGGGGAGACCCAGTACTTC. The full variable domain, completed using reference TRBV18 and TRBJ2-5, is NAGVMQNPRHLVRRRGQEARLRCSPMKGHSHVYWYRQLPEEGLKFMVYLQKENIIDESGMPKERFSAEFPKEGPSILRIQQVVRGDSAAYFCASAGTGETQYFGPGTRLLVL.

The chain has TRBV12-5 and TRBJ2-7, with D unresolved. Germline CDR1 LGHNT, CDR2 FRNRAP. The CDR3 spans 12 residues. V dropped 3 bases and J dropped 3 bases, with 6 bases sitting between them. The CDR3 DNA reads as TGTGCTAGTGGTTTTGACCTCTACGAGCAGTACTTC. Residues: CASGFDLYEQYF.

This sequence joins TRBV6-1 and TRBJ2-7, with D unresolved. Trimming took off 4 bases at V and 3 bases at J, with 13 bases between the two ends. CDR1 is MNHNS, CDR2 SASEGT, per germline. The CDR3 runs to 14 residues. CDR3 amino acids: CASSGPGSDYEQYF. The CDR3 nucleotides are TGTGCCAGCAGTGGCCCCGGGTCCGACTACGAGCAGTACTTC.

The chain employs TRBV7-8 and TRBJ1-5, with a tentative D call TRBD1 (5 bases). The CDR3 is made up of 14 amino acids. CDR1 is SGHVS, CDR2 FQNEAQ, per germline. With 5 bases removed from V and 2 bases from J, the gap between germline ends came to 10 bases. The CDR3 is CASSTQGGNQPQHF. CDR3 bases: TGTGCCAGCAGCACTCAGGGAGGCAATCAGCCCCAGCATTTT. Full variable domain (missing parts from reference TRBV7-8 and TRBJ1-5): GAGVSQSPRYKVAKRGQDVALRCDPISGHVSLFWYQQALGQGPEFLTYFQNEAQLDKSGLPSDRFFAERPEGSVSTLKIQRTQQEDSAVYLCASSTQGGNQPQHFGDGTRLSIL.

This chain uses TRBV6-4 with TRBJ1-1; possible D gene TRBD1, 6 bases. Deletions cut 4 bases from V and 10 bases from J, with 16 bases between. CDR1 MRHNA and CDR2 SNTAGT come from the germline V gene. The CDR3 extends over 13 amino acids. The CDR3 is CASSATGAGVAFF. In DNA form, the CDR3 reads TGTGCCAGCAGTGCCACGGGGGCTGGGGTAGCTTTCTTT.